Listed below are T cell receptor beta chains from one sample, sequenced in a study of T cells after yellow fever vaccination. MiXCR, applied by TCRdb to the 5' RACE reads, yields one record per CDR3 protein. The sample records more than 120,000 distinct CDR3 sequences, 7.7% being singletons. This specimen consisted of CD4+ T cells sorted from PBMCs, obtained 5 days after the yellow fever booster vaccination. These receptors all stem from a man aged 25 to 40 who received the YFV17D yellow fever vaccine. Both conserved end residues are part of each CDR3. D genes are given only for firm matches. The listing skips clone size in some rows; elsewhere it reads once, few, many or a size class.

TGTGCCAGCAGCTTTCCGCCGCGGCAGGCGGCTTTCTTT CASSFPPRQAAFF . TRBJ1-1 TRBV5-8 13 many
TGTGCCAGCAGCTTATTCGGGGAGGGGACCTACAATGAGCAGTTCTTC CASSLFGEGTYNEQFF TRBD2 TRBJ2-1 TRBV7-2 16 few
TGTGCCAGCAGCGGGGGGGGTAGCAATCAGCCCCAGCATTTT CASSGGGSNQPQHF . TRBJ1-5 TRBV7-2 14 many
TGTGCCAGCCGAGCCCGGGACAGGTTGATGAAGAGCAATCAGCCCCAGCATTTT CASRARDRLMKSNQPQHF TRBD1 TRBJ1-5 TRBV6-2/TRBV6-3 18 few
TGTGCCAGCAGCTTAGCGCGGGAAACCTACGAGCAGTACTTC CASSLARETYEQYF . TRBJ2-7 TRBV7-9 14 many
TGTGCCAGCAGTTTAGCAAACAGGGGTGGTACTGAAGCTTTCTTT CASSLANRGGTEAFF TRBD1 TRBJ1-1 TRBV27 15 few
TGTGCCAGTAACCCGAACAGGGGTCATGAGCAGTTCTTC CASNPNRGHEQFF TRBD1 TRBJ2-1 TRBV19 13 many
TGTGCCAGCAGCTTCTCTTTTCAGGGTTTAGAGACCCAGTACTTC CASSFSFQGLETQYF . TRBJ2-5 TRBV5-4 15 many
TGTGCCAGCAGCTTAACGCCCGCCAGCGAGCAGTACTTC CASSLTPASEQYF . TRBJ2-7 TRBV7-3 13 many
TGTGCCAGCTTCCCTGTCGGGACCAAGGCCAATGAGCAGTTCTTC CASFPVGTKANEQFF . TRBJ2-1 TRBV7-9 15 many
TGTGCCACCAGCAGGAACAGGGCGGGCACTGAAGCTTTCTTT CATSRNRAGTEAFF . TRBJ1-1 TRBV15 14 many
TGTGCCAGCAGCTCCCAGGGGGGGATTCAGACCCAGTACTTC CASSSQGGIQTQYF . TRBJ2-5 TRBV7-8 14 many
TGTGCCAGCAGCTTATATAGGTGGGAGGGGGACACTGAAGCTTTCTTT CASSLYRWEGDTEAFF . TRBJ1-1 TRBV7-9 16 many
TGTGCCAGCAGCACTGACCTGAACTCCTACAATGAGCAGTTCTTC CASSTDLNSYNEQFF . TRBJ2-1 TRBV7-3 15 many
TGCAGTGCGTTCACAGGGGGCGCGGACACCGGGGAGCTGTTTTTT CSAFTGGADTGELFF TRBD1 TRBJ2-2 TRBV20-1 15 many
TGTGCCAGCAGTTGGGGTTGGCGGGGAGATTACGAGCAGTACTTC CASSWGWRGDYEQYF . TRBJ2-7 TRBV7-2 15 many
TGTGCCAGCAGTTTGACTAGCGGGAGACGGGAGACCCAGTACTTC CASSLTSGRRETQYF TRBD2 TRBJ2-5 TRBV12-3/TRBV12-4 15 many
TGTGCCAGCAGTGAGGGGGCGGGCGAGCAGTACTTC CASSEGAGEQYF TRBD1 TRBJ2-7 TRBV7-9 12 few
TGTGCCAGCGCATTAGGCCTTTCCAGCTCCTACAATGAGCAGTTCTTC CASALGLSSSYNEQFF . TRBJ2-1 TRBV9 16 many
TGCAGTGCTAGAGAAACCTTAAATGAGCAGTTCTTC CSARETLNEQFF . TRBJ2-1 TRBV20-1 12 many
TGCAGTGCTAAGAGGACAGGGGGGAAATACGAGCAGTACTTC CSAKRTGGKYEQYF TRBD1 TRBJ2-7 TRBV20-1 14 many
TGTGCCAGCAGCCAAGATTCCGGGGCGAATGAGCAGTTCTTC CASSQDSGANEQFF . TRBJ2-1 TRBV4-2 14 .
TGTGCCAGCAGCCAGATCAACATTCAGTACTTC CASSQINIQYF . TRBJ2-4 TRBV7-2 11 many
TGTGCCAGCAGCCAAAGGGGCAGGACAGGGGTCCAAGAGACCCAGTACTTC CASSQRGRTGVQETQYF TRBD1 TRBJ2-5 TRBV7-9 17 many
TGTGCCAGCAGCCCACCAACCCATGAGCAGTTCTTC CASSPPTHEQFF . TRBJ2-1 TRBV5-4 12 few
TGTGCCAGCAGTTTACCCCCCCAGCGGGAGGACACAGATACGCAGTATTTT CASSLPPQREDTDTQYF TRBD2 TRBJ2-3 TRBV12-3/TRBV12-4 17 many
TGTGCCAGTAAAGGACCCCAGCGGGAGCAGGACGAGCAGTACTTC CASKGPQREQDEQYF TRBD2 TRBJ2-7 TRBV19 15 many
TGTGCCAGCAAGGCCCCATCTGATACGCAGTATTTT CASKAPSDTQYF . TRBJ2-3 TRBV3-1 12 many
TGTGCCAGCAGCTTAGCGAGCTTAAGGCCCAATGAGCAGTTCTTC CASSLASLRPNEQFF . TRBJ2-1 TRBV7-2 15 many
TGCAGTGCCCCAAGCCCTAATGGCGGAGAGACCCAGTACTTC CSAPSPNGGETQYF . TRBJ2-5 TRBV20-1 14 many
TGCGCCAGCAGCCAAGCAGCGGGCACAGATACGCAGTATTTT CASSQAAGTDTQYF . TRBJ2-3 TRBV4-3 14 many
TGTGCCAGCAGTTACCTTCAGAAGGTCTCCGAGCAGTACTTC CASSYLQKVSEQYF . TRBJ2-7 TRBV12-3/TRBV12-4 14 many
TGCAGTGCTGGGACAAGACAGGGGGCAACAGATACGCAGTATTTT CSAGTRQGATDTQYF TRBD1 TRBJ2-3 TRBV20-1 15 many
TGCGCCAGCAGCCAACAAACTAGCGCCCGCGCCTACAATGAGCAGTTCTTC CASSQQTSARAYNEQFF TRBD2 TRBJ2-1 TRBV4-3 17 many
TGTGCCAGCAGTGTGAGCGAGGTTCGAAACATTCAGTACTTC CASSVSEVRNIQYF . TRBJ2-4 TRBV2 14 many
TGTGCCAGCAGCTTAGGCATGAACACCGGGGAGCTGTTTTTT CASSLGMNTGELFF . TRBJ2-2 TRBV7-2 14 many
TGCTGTGCTAGAGTTACAGGGGGATTCGACAATCAGCCCCAGCATTTT CCARVTGGFDNQPQHF TRBD1 TRBJ1-5 TRBV20-1 16 .
TGTGCCAGTAGTATCGAGATGAACACTGAAGCTTTCTTT CASSIEMNTEAFF . TRBJ1-1 TRBV19 13 .
TGCTGTGCTTTCCAGCCTTCAGGAAAATCGTTCGAGACCCAGTACTTC CCAFQPSGKSFETQYF . TRBJ2-5 TRBV20-1 16 .
TGTGCCATCAGCGAAATGGCGCTAGCGGGAGTGGAGCAGTACTTC CAISEMALAGVEQYF TRBD2 TRBJ2-7 TRBV10-3 15 many
TGTGCCAGCATCTCCGGAAACAGGGGTTTCCAAGAGACCCAGTACTTC CASISGNRGFQETQYF TRBD1 TRBJ2-5 TRBV6-2/TRBV6-3 16 many
TGTGCCAGCAGTTACCGGTCACTGGCGCGCCAGTACTACGAGCAGTACTTC CASSYRSLARQYYEQYF . TRBJ2-7 TRBV6-2/TRBV6-3 17 few
TGCGCCAGCAGCCAAGCAGGCTATGGCTACACCTTC CASSQAGYGYTF . TRBJ1-2 TRBV4-3 12 many